Below are 14 T cell receptor beta chains sequenced from a single sample in a study of beta chain features in type 1 diabetes. The study, taken as a whole, reports: Moderately but significantly shorter TCRB CDR3s were found in Type 1 diabetes patients in all four CD4+ subsets.

No cognate antigen is known for these TCRs. cDNA synthesis used the whole RNA isolate, giving expressed TCRB sequences. Using immunoSEQ multiplex PCR, the repertoire was profiled, and TCRdb retains in-frame clones only, with some absent. The sample lists roughly 280,000 clones, around 24% occurring once. Specimen: naive CD4+ T cells from blood. The receptors come from a woman younger than 45 with type 1 diabetes.

V gene TRBV7-2 combines with J gene TRBJ2-7, with a possible D match to TRBD2 (6 bases). This CDR3 spans 15 amino acids. Trimming left V 3 bases short and J 2 bases short, with 14 bases between. Germline loops: CDR1 SGHTA, CDR2 FQGNSA. CDR3 loop: CASSFVTAGTYEQYF. The DNA for the CDR3 is TGTGCCAGCAGCTTTGTGACGGCGGGGACCTACGAGCAGTACTTC.

This chain links TRBV28 with TRBJ2-3; D may be TRBD2 (5 bases). The germline V and J ends were trimmed by 4 bases and 5 bases, with 7 bases remaining between them. The CDR3 is 12 residues long. Germline CDR1 reads MDHEN; CDR2 reads SYDVKM. The CDR3 DNA is TGTGCCAGCAGTTCTGGACTAGATACGCAGTATTTT. Its protein is CASSSGLDTQYF.

The rearrangement uses TRBV30 and TRBJ1-2; no definite D call. The CDR3 extends over 11 amino acids. With 3 bases removed from V and 8 bases from J, the gap between germline ends came to 10 bases. From germline, CDR1 is GTSNPN and CDR2 SVGIG (reference sequence). Written as DNA, the CDR3 is TGTGCCTGGAGCCCAGGCCTGGGCTACACCTTC. This sequence encodes CAWSPGLGYTF. Drawing the rest from reference TRBV30 and TRBJ1-2, the complete variable domain is SQTIHQWPATLVQPVGSPLSLECTVEGTSNPNLYWYRQAAGRGLQLLFYSVGIGQISSEVPQNLSASRPQDRQFILSSKKLLLSDSGFYLCAWSPGLGYTFGSGTRLTVV.

The rearrangement links TRBV19 to TRBJ2-5; TRBD2 agrees at 7 bases. This CDR3 region has 13 residues. Germline loops: CDR1 LNHDA, CDR2 SQIVND (reference sequence). V lost 4 bases and J lost 4; bases outside the gene matches: 3. The DNA of the CDR3 is TGTGCCAGTAGTAGCGGGAGAGGAGAGACCCAGTACTTC. It encodes CASSSGRGETQYF.

The chain recombines TRBV7-3 with TRBJ1-2, with D tentatively TRBD1 (6 bases). Per germline, CDR1 SGHTA and CDR2 FQGTGA. V shed 5 bases and J shed 4 bases, with 11 bases lying between them. The CDR3 sequence is 13 residues long. This chain's CDR3 is CASSQQGGYGYTF. The CDR3 DNA sequence: TGTGCCAGCAGCCAACAGGGTGGCTATGGCTACACCTTC.

This clone came up a few times. The V gene is TRBV30, the J gene TRBJ1-3; 8 nucleotides align to TRBD1. The CDR3 sequence is 13 residues long. V shed 7 bases, J shed 2 bases, and the junction held 4 bases outside the gene matches. CDR1 is GTSNPN, CDR2 SVGIG, per germline (reference sequence). CDR3: CAFQGAPGNTIYF. In DNA form, the CDR3 reads TGTGCCTTTCAGGGGGCGCCTGGAAACACCATATATTTT.

The J gene is TRBJ2-3, the V gene TRBV29-1, with D possibly being TRBD1 (7 bases). The V end lost 0 bases, the J end lost 7 bases, and 14 bases lay between the germline ends. This CDR3 is built from 14 residues. Per germline, CDR1 SQVTM and CDR2 ANQGSEA. The CDR3 DNA follows: TGCAGCGTTGAAGAAAAGACAGGGAGGTATACGCAGTATTTT. Amino acid sequence: CSVEEKTGRYTQYF.

The V and J genes are TRBV7-2 and TRBJ2-5; a weak D match, TRBD2 (5 bases). The germline V and J ends were trimmed by 3 bases and 4 bases, with 9 bases remaining between them. The CDR3 totals 13 residues. Germline values: CDR1 SGHTA, CDR2 FQGNSA. The CDR3 region has the DNA TGTGCCAGCAGCTTGTCCAGCGGAGAGACCCAGTACTTC. Translating it yields CASSLSSGETQYF.

The chain has TRBV18 and TRBJ2-5; 8 bases map to TRBD1. V shed 3 bases, J shed 4 bases, and the junction held 4 bases outside the gene matches. Germline loops: CDR1 KGHSH, CDR2 LQKENI. The CDR3 consists of 14 residues. For the CDR3, the DNA is TGTGCCAGCTCACCCAAAACAGGGGGAGAGACCCAGTACTTC. The encoded protein is CASSPKTGGETQYF. Variable domain in full (rest from reference TRBV18 and TRBJ2-5): NAGVMQNPRHLVRRRGQEARLRCSPMKGHSHVYWYRQLPEEGLKFMVYLQKENIIDESGMPKERFSAEFPKEGPSILRIQQVVRGDSAAYFCASSPKTGGETQYFGPGTRLLVL.

The chain employs TRBV18 and TRBJ1-1; a possible D gene is TRBD1 (6 bases). Germline V gene sequence: CDR1 KGHSH, CDR2 LQKENI. The CDR3 consists of 14 residues. The V and J ends lost 4 bases and 3 bases respectively, with 12 bases between them. The CDR3 DNA reads TGTGCCAGCTCACGGGACATGGAGGACACTGAAGCTTTCTTT. Translating gives CASSRDMEDTEAFF.

The chain couples TRBV30 to TRBJ2-3; tentatively, D is TRBD1 (6 bases). Germline V gene sequence: CDR1 GTSNPN, CDR2 SVGIG (reference sequence). The CDR3 loop spans 14 amino acids. V was clipped by 3 bases and J by 0 bases, with 10 bases between them. CDR3 amino acids: CAWRGAPSTDTQYF. The DNA for the CDR3 is TGTGCCTGGAGGGGGGCGCCCAGCACAGATACGCAGTATTTT.

The chain is built from TRBV11-1 and TRBJ2-1; 7 nucleotides match TRBD1. The V and J ends lost 5 bases and 7 bases, in that order; junction bases with no gene match: 11. Looked up from germline, CDR1 is SGHAT and CDR2 is FQDESV (reference sequence). CDR3 length: 15 residues. The CDR3 loop reads CASSPSGTAWNEQFF. CDR3 sequence (DNA): TGTGCCAGCAGCCCTTCCGGGACAGCGTGGAATGAGCAGTTCTTC.

The CDR3 loop is CASSMEDRREQYF. In DNA, the CDR3 is TGTGCCAGTAGTATGGAGGACAGGCGCGAGCAGTACTTC. The V gene is TRBV19, the J gene TRBJ2-7; 7 bases are a match to TRBD1. The CDR3 length is 13 residues. Trimming took 3 bases from V and 6 from J; bases not matched to a gene: 5. Germline V gives CDR1 LNHDA, CDR2 SQIVND (reference sequence).

This chain connects TRBV18 to TRBJ2-7; a possible D gene is TRBD1 (5 bases). This CDR3 region has 13 residues. The V end was cut by 0 bases, the J end by 5 bases, with 8 bases between. Looked up from germline, CDR1 is KGHSH and CDR2 is LQKENI. DNA for the CDR3: TGTGCCAGCTCACCACCGCAGGGCCACGAGCAGTACTTC. This translates into CASSPPQGHEQYF. Based on the CDR3 plus reference TRBV18 and TRBJ2-7, the full variable domain is NAGVMQNPRHLVRRRGQEARLRCSPMKGHSHVYWYRQLPEEGLKFMVYLQKENIIDESGMPKERFSAEFPKEGPSILRIQQVVRGDSAAYFCASSPPQGHEQYFGPGTRLTVT.